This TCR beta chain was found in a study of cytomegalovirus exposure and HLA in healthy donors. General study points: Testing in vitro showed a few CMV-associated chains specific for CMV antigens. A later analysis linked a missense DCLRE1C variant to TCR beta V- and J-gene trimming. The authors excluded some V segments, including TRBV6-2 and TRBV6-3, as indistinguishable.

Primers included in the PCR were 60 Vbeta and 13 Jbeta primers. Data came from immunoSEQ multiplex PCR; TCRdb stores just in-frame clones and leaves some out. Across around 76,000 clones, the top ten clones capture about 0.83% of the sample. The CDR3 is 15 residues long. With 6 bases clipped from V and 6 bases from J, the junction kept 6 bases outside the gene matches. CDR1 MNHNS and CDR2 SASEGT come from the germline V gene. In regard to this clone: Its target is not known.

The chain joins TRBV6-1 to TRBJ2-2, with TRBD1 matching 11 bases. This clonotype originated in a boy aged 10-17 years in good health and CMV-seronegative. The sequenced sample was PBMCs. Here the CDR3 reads CASRRDRGSAGELFF. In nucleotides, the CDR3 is TGTGCCAGCAGGCGGGACAGGGGGTCAGCCGGGGAGCTGTTTTTT.